A selection of T cell receptor beta chains follows, all from one sample in a study of cytomegalovirus exposure and HLA in healthy donors. Profiling relied on immunoSEQ multiplex PCR, and the TCRdb table lists in-frame clones only, not all of them. The repertoire holds about 130,000 clones, about 83% seen once, with around 1.3% in the top ten. Sequences were obtained from PBMCs. Source of these receptors: a girl aged 2 to 10 in good health and CMV-seronegative. The CDR3 runs from the conserved cysteine through the conserved F or W. Each record gives: D gene, clone size, J gene, V gene, CDR3 protein, CDR3 DNA. A D gene is named only where the DNA matches it firmly. Only part of the rows carry a size: once, few, many, or a class if the clone is expanded.

>-|-|TRBJ2-2|TRBV7-8
CASQGLVGPGELFF
TGTGCCAGCCAGGGTTTAGTGGGGCCCGGGGAGCTGTTTTTT
>-|-|TRBJ1-6|TRBV19
CASSLSRQIGADNSPLHF
TGTGCCAGTAGTCTAAGCCGTCAAATAGGGGCAGATAATTCACCCCTCCACTTT
>-|-|TRBJ1-2|TRBV7-6
CASSSVEGDYGYTF
TGTGCCAGCAGCTCGGTCGAAGGGGACTATGGCTACACCTTC
>-|-|TRBJ1-5|TRBV4-1
CASSQEGTGIYSNQPQHF
TGCGCCAGCAGCCAGGAGGGGACCGGAATCTATAGCAATCAGCCCCAGCATTTT
>TRBD1|few|TRBJ1-2|TRBV29-1
CSVEDRDRGPLNYGYTF
TGCAGCGTTGAAGATCGGGACAGGGGGCCCCTTAACTATGGCTACACCTTC
>TRBD1|-|TRBJ2-5|TRBV4-1
CASSSRDSQETQYF
TGCGCCAGCAGCTCCAGGGACAGCCAAGAGACCCAGTACTTC
>-|few|TRBJ2-7|TRBV7-9
CASSLVGAREQYF
TGTGCCAGCAGCTTGGTGGGGGCGCGCGAGCAGTACTTC
>-|once|TRBJ2-7|TRBV28
CASSLPATIPYEQYF
TGTGCCAGCAGTTTACCGGCGACTATCCCCTACGAGCAGTACTTC
>-|-|TRBJ1-1|TRBV6-5
CASSYSAGASTEAFF
TGTGCCAGCAGTTACTCGGCAGGGGCGTCCACTGAAGCTTTCTTT
>TRBD1|-|TRBJ2-7|TRBV6-1
CASSEVGTGSYEQYF
TGTGCCAGCAGTGAAGTCGGGACAGGGAGCTACGAGCAGTACTTC
>TRBD1|-|TRBJ1-2|TRBV6-1
CASSVQGPYGYTF
TGTGCCAGCAGTGTACAGGGGCCCTATGGCTACACCTTC
>TRBD1|-|TRBJ2-7|TRBV5-4
CASSRGGTGGYEQYF
TGTGCCAGCAGTCGAGGTGGGACAGGGGGTTACGAGCAGTACTTC
>-|-|TRBJ1-5|TRBV27
CASSLLAGANQPQHF
TGTGCCAGCAGTTTATTGGCGGGGGCGAATCAGCCCCAGCATTTT
>-|-|TRBJ1-4|TRBV6-6
CASSYGQSNEKLFF
TGTGCCAGCAGTTACGGGCAGTCTAATGAAAAACTGTTTTTT
>-|few|TRBJ2-1|TRBV6-5
CASSYLGTHNEQFF
TGTGCCAGCAGTTACCTTGGTACACACAATGAGCAGTTCTTC
>TRBD1|-|TRBJ2-7|TRBV4-2
CASSQQDRGLYEQYF
TGTGCCAGCAGCCAACAGGACAGGGGCCTTTACGAGCAGTACTTC
>TRBD2|-|TRBJ2-3|TRBV4-3
CASSQDRGSGVTDTQYF
TGCGCCAGCAGCCAAGATCGGGGTAGCGGGGTAACAGATACGCAGTATTTT
>-|-|TRBJ2-5|TRBV4-1
CASSQDPWGDQETQYF
TGCGCCAGCAGCCAAGATCCCTGGGGGGACCAAGAGACCCAGTACTTC
>-|-|TRBJ2-6|TRBV19
CASEYSPGANVLTF
TGTGCCAGTGAGTACAGCCCTGGGGCCAACGTCCTGACTTTC
>TRBD1|-|TRBJ2-7|TRBV19
CASSISTGGTYEQYF
TGTGCCAGTAGTATTTCCACAGGGGGAACCTACGAGCAGTACTTC
>-|once|TRBJ1-2|TRBV27
CASSLSQPGYGYTF
TGTGCCAGCAGTTTATCCCAGCCGGGATATGGCTACACCTTC
>-|-|TRBJ1-4|TRBV19
CASSIGRGAPLQEKLFF
TGTGCCAGTAGTATAGGTCGGGGGGCTCCATTACAGGAAAAACTGTTTTTT
>-|-|TRBJ1-4|TRBV6-1
CASSEARGAGGEKLFF
TGTGCCAGCAGTGAAGCCAGGGGCGCGGGCGGTGAAAAACTGTTTTTT
>TRBD1|-|TRBJ1-1|TRBV7-9
CASSQSEDRGGKDTEAFF
TGTGCCAGCAGCCAGAGCGAAGACAGGGGCGGTAAGGACACTGAAGCTTTCTTT
>TRBD1|-|TRBJ2-1|TRBV5-1
CASSTIQGARNEQFF
TGCGCCAGCAGTACAATACAGGGGGCGCGCAATGAGCAGTTCTTC
>TRBD2|once|TRBJ2-7|TRBV10-1
CARGLAGRYEQYF
TGCGCCCGAGGACTAGCGGGAAGATACGAGCAGTACTTC
>TRBD1|once|TRBJ2-3|TRBV9
CASSAEGQGVGDTQYF
TGTGCCAGCAGCGCTGAAGGGCAGGGGGTAGGGGATACGCAGTATTTT
>-|-|TRBJ2-1|TRBV9
CASSVPDRAEQFF
TGTGCCAGCAGCGTCCCTGACAGAGCTGAGCAGTTCTTC
>-|-|TRBJ1-2|TRBV4-3
CASSQDTTGGGPLTDGYTF
TGCGCCAGCAGCCAAGATACCACGGGGGGAGGTCCGCTAACAGATGGCTACACCTTC
>TRBD2|-|TRBJ2-3|TRBV28
CASRLRLAGAAGTQYF
TGTGCCAGCAGATTAAGACTAGCGGGAGCTGCAGGCACGCAGTATTTT
>-|-|TRBJ2-5|TRBV5-1
CASSPGRGRKETQYF
TGCGCCAGCAGCCCGGGACGGGGGAGAAAAGAGACCCAGTACTTC
>-|-|TRBJ1-2|TRBV7-9
CASSLVGGVHGYTF
TGTGCCAGCAGCTTAGTCGGCGGGGTACATGGCTACACCTTC
>TRBD2|-|TRBJ2-2|TRBV9
CASSPSMWFGGLNTGELFF
TGTGCCAGCAGCCCCTCTATGTGGTTCGGGGGGTTGAACACCGGGGAGCTGTTTTTT
>-|-|TRBJ2-7|TRBV18
CASSPPGGSYEQYF
TGTGCCAGCTCACCACCGGGGGGATCCTACGAGCAGTACTTC
>-|-|TRBJ2-3|TRBV21-1
CASSKALQGWVTDTQYF
TGTGCCAGCAGCAAAGCCCTTCAGGGATGGGTCACAGATACGCAGTATTTT
>TRBD1|-|TRBJ2-3|TRBV5-1
CASSREPGQGSTDTQYF
TGCGCCAGCAGCCGCGAGCCGGGACAGGGAAGCACAGATACGCAGTATTTT
>TRBD2|-|TRBJ2-3|TRBV7-7
CASSTASGGADTQYF
TGTGCCAGCAGCACGGCCTCGGGGGGGGCGGATACGCAGTATTTT
>-|-|TRBJ2-3|TRBV2
CARALLDSGQYF
TGTGCCAGAGCCCTACTAGATTCAGGGCAGTATTTT
>-|-|TRBJ2-2|TRBV9
CASSSVTGELFF
TGTGCCAGCAGCAGCGTAACCGGGGAGCTGTTTTTT
>-|-|TRBJ2-5|TRBV19
CASSIRGVETQYF
TGTGCCAGTAGTATCAGGGGAGTAGAGACCCAGTACTTC
>TRBD1|-|TRBJ2-5|TRBV30
CAWSGMGQGGRETQYF
TGTGCCTGGAGTGGTATGGGACAGGGTGGGAGGGAGACCCAGTACTTC
>TRBD2|-|TRBJ2-7|TRBV7-6
CASSLARRGTEQYF
TGTGCCAGCAGCTTAGCGCGGCGGGGGACCGAGCAGTACTTC
>TRBD1|-|TRBJ2-5|TRBV4-1
CASSQQTGPKLQETQYF
TGCGCCAGCAGCCAACAGACAGGGCCGAAACTCCAAGAGACCCAGTACTTC
>TRBD2|-|TRBJ2-3|TRBV2
CASSDIRGLATDTQYF
TGTGCCAGCAGTGATATTAGGGGACTAGCTACAGATACGCAGTATTTT
>-|few|TRBJ2-7|TRBV4-1
CASSPPGEGLYF
TGCGCCAGCAGCCCTCCGGGAGAAGGATTATACTTC
>-|few|TRBJ2-1|TRBV5-8
CASSPRGGPYNEQFF
TGTGCCAGCAGCCCGCGAGGGGGTCCCTACAATGAGCAGTTCTTC
>-|-|TRBJ1-4|TRBV2
CASSEPRGPTNEKLFF
TGTGCCAGCAGTGAACCCAGAGGCCCAACTAATGAAAAACTGTTTTTT
>-|-|TRBJ2-7|TRBV11-2
CASSRQREPGYEQYF
TGTGCCAGCAGCCGGCAACGGGAGCCAGGATACGAGCAGTACTTC